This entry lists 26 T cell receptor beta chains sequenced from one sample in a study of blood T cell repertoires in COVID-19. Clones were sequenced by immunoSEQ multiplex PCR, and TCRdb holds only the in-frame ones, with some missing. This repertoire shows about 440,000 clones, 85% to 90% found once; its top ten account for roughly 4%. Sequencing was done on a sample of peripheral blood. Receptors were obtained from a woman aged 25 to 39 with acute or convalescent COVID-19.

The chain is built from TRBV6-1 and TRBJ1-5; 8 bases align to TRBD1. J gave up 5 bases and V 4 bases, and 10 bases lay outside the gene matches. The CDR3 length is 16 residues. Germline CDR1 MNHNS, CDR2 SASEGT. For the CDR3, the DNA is TGTGCCAGCAGTGCAGAACCGGGACAGGAAGATCAGCCCCAGCATTTT. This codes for CASSAEPGQEDQPQHF.

The CDR3 reads CASSHDTGGVIEQYF. CDR3 DNA sequence: TGCGCCAGCAGCCACGATACAGGGGGAGTCATCGAGCAGTACTTC. The chain carries TRBV4-1 and TRBJ2-7; the match to TRBD1 covers 8 bases. The ends lost 3 bases at V and 6 bases at J; junction bases unmatched: 10. Germline V gives CDR1 MGHRA, CDR2 YSYEKL. The CDR3 loop spans 15 amino acids.

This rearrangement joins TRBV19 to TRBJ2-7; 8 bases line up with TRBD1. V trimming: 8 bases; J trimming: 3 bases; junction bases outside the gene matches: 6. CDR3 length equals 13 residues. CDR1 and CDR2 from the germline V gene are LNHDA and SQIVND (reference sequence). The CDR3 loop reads CASGRQGNYEQYF. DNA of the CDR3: TGTGCCAGTGGAAGACAGGGGAACTACGAGCAGTACTTC.

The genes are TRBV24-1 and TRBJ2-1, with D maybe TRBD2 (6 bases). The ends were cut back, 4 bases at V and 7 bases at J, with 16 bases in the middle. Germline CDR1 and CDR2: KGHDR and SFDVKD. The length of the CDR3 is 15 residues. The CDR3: CATSDPSTGVNEQFF. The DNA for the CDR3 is TGTGCCACCAGTGACCCATCCACGGGGGTTAATGAGCAGTTCTTC.

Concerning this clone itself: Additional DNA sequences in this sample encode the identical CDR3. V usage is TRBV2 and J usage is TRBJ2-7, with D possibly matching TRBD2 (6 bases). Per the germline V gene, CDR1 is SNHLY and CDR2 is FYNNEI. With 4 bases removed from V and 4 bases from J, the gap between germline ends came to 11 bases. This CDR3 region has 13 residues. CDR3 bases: TGTGCCAGCAGTGTACCTGGGGGGTACGAGCAGTACTTC. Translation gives CASSVPGGYEQYF.

CDR3 amino acids: CASSTDREYDGELFF. The CDR3 DNA is TGTGCCAGCAGCACTGACAGGGAGTATGACGGGGAGCTGTTTTTT. The chain links TRBV7-9 to TRBJ2-2, with 7 bases that match TRBD1. Germline V CDR1 and CDR2: SEHNR, FQNEAQ (reference sequence). This CDR3 region has 15 residues. Unmatched junction bases numbered 10, after V lost 5 bases and J lost 7 bases. Combining the CDR3 with reference TRBV7-9 and TRBJ2-2 gives the whole variable domain DTGVSQNPRHKITKRGQNVTFRCDPISEHNRLYWYRQTLGQGPEFLTYFQNEAQLEKSRLLSDRFSAERPKGSFSTLEIQRTEQGDSAMYLCASSTDREYDGELFFGEGSRLTVL.

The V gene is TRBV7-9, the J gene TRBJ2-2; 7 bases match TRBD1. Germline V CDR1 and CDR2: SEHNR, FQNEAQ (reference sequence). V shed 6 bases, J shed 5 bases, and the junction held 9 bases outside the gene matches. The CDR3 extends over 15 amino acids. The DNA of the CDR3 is TGTGCCAGCAGACAGGGGCAGACGGGAACCGGGGAGCTGTTTTTT. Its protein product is CASRQGQTGTGELFF.

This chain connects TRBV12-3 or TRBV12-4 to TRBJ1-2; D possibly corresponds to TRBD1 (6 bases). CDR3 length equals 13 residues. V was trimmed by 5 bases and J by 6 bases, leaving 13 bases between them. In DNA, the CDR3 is TGTGCCAGCAGTAACCGGGCAGGGGATGGCTACACCTTC. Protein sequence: CASSNRAGDGYTF.

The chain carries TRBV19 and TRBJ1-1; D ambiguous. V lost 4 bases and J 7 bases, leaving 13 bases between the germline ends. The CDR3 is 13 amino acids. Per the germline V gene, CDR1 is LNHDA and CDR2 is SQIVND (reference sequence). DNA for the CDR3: TGTGCCAGTAGTACGATCGGAGGGCTTGAAGCTTTCTTT. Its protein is CASSTIGGLEAFF.

CDR3 coding DNA: TGTGCCAGCAGTTGGGTGGGTAGCGGGGGCCGTAGCACAGATACGCAGTATTTT. Its translation: CASSWVGSGGRSTDTQYF. The V gene is TRBV27, the J gene TRBJ2-3, with 9 bases aligning to TRBD2. V lost 4 bases to trimming and J lost 0 bases; unmatched junction nucleotides: 11. This CDR3 is built from 18 residues. Per the germline V gene, CDR1 is MNHEY and CDR2 is SMNVEV (reference sequence).

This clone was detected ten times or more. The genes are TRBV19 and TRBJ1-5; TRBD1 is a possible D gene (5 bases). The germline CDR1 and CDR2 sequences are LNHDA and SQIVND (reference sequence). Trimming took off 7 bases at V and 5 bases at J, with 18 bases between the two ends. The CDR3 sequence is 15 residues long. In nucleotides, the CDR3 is TGTGCCAGTACCAGGGCCCTGGGATCCGATCAGCCCCAGCATTTT. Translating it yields CASTRALGSDQPQHF.

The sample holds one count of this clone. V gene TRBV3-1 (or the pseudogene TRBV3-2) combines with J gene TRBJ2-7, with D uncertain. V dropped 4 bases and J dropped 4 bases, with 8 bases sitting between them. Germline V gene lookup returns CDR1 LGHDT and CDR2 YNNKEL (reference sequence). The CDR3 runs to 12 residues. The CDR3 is CASSLLSYEQYF. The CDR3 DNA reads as TGTGCCAGCAGCCTCCTATCGTACGAGCAGTACTTC.

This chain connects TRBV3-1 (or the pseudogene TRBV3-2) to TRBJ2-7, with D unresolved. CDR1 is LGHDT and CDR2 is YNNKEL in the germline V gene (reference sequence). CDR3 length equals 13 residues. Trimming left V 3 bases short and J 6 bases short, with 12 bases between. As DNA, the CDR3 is TGTGCCAGCAGCCATTTGCGGAATGGCGAGCAGTACTTC. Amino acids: CASSHLRNGEQYF.

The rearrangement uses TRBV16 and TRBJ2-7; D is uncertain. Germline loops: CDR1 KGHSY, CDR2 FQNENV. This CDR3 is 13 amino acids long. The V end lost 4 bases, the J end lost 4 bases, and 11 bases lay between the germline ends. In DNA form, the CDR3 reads TGTGCCAGCAGCCGAGACGGAGTTTACGAGCAGTACTTC. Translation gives CASSRDGVYEQYF.

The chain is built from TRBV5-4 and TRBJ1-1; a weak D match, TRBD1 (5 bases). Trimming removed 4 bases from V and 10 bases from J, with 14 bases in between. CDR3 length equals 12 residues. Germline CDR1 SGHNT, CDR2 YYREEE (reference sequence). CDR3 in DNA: TGTGCCAGCAGCCTGGGACGGAACAGAGCTTTCTTT. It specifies CASSLGRNRAFF.

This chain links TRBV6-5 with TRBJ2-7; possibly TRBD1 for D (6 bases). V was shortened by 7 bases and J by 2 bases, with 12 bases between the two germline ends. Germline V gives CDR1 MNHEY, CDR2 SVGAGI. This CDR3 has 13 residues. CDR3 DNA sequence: TGTGCCAGCAACCGGGACATCCCCTACGAGCAGTACTTC. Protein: CASNRDIPYEQYF.

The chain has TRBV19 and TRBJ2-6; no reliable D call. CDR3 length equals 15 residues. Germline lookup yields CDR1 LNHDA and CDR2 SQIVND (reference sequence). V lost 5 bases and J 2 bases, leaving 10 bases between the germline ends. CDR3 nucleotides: TGTGCCAGTAGTCCTAGGTCGACTGGGGCCAACGTCCTGACTTTC. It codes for CASSPRSTGANVLTF.

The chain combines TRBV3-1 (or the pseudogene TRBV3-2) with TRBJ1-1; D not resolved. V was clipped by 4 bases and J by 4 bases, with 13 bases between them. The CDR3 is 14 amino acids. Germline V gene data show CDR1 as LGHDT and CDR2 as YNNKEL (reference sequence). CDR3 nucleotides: TGTGCCAGCAGCCTAGGCGCGGGTAGCACTGAAGCTTTCTTT. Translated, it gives CASSLGAGSTEAFF.

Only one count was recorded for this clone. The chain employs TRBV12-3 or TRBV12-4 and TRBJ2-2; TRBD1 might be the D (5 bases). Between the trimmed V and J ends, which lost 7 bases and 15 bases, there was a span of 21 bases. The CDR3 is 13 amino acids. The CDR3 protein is CASKPDSPPGMFF. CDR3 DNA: TGTGCCAGCAAACCTGACAGTCCTCCAGGGATGTTTTTT.

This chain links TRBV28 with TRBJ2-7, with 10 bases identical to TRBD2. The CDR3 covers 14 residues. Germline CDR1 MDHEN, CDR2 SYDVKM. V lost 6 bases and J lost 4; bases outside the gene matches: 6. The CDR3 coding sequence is TGTGCCAGCAGCTTGAGCGGGGGGGCTTACGAGCAGTACTTC. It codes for CASSLSGGAYEQYF.

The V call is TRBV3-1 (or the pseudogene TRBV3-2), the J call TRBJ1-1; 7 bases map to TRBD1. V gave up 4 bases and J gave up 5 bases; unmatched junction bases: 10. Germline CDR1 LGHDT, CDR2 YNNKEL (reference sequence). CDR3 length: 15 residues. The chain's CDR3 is CASSPRGRRGTEAFF. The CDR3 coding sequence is TGTGCCAGCAGCCCAAGGGGGCGGCGAGGGACTGAAGCTTTCTTT.

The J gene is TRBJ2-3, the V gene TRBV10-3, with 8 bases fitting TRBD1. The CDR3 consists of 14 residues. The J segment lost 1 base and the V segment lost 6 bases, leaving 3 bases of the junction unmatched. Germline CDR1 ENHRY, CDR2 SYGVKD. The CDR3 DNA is TGTGCCATCAGGCCGGACAGGGGCACAGATACGCAGTATTTT. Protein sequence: CAIRPDRGTDTQYF.

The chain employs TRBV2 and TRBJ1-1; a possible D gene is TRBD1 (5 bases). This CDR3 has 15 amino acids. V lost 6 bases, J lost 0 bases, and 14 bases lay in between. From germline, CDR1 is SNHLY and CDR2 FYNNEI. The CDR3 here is CASRGRTKMNTEAFF. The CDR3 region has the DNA TGTGCCAGCAGAGGACGGACAAAGATGAACACTGAAGCTTTCTTT.

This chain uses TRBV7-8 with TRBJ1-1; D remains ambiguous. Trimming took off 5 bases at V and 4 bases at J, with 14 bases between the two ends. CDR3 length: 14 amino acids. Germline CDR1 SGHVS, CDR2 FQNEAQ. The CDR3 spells CASSMYSIGTEAFF. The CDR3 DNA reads TGTGCCAGCAGCATGTACTCCATCGGCACTGAAGCTTTCTTT.

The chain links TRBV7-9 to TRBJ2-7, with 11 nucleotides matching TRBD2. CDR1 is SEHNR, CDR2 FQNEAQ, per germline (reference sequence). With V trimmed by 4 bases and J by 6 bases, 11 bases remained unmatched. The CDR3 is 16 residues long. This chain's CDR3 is CASSSASGGPFGEQYF. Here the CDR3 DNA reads TGTGCCAGCAGCTCCGCTAGCGGGGGGCCATTCGGCGAGCAGTACTTC.

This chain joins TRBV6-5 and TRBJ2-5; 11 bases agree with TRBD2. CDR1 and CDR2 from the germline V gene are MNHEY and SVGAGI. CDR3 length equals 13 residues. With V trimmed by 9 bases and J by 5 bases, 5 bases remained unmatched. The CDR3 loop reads CASIAGGKETQYF. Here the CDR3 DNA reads TGTGCCAGTATAGCGGGGGGGAAGGAGACCCAGTACTTC.